This TCR beta chain appears in the sequencing data of a study of human T cells and chemical hapten exposure. In the study overall: TCR yields differed between samples (mainly from small differences in pooled library volume).

Within the library, unique molecular identifiers were attached to each individual cDNA molecule. As handled by the study authors: Sample TCR counts, which ranged from about 23,224 to 690,600, had a median of 95,638. TCRdb used MiXCR to reprocess the 5' RACE reads, holding one entry per CDR3 protein. The V and J calls reflect TCRdb's pipeline rather than the authors' work. This sample yields 110,000 or so distinct CDR3 sequences, of which around 20% are seen a single time; around 3% belongs to the top ten. The sample holds a few counts of this clonotype. The antigen remains undetermined. The study, taken as a whole, reports: Sensitizing with DPC caused no change in TCRs above 1 in 1000 frequency.

V gave up 6 bases and J gave up 3 bases, with 18 bases separating them. This CDR3 is built from 16 residues. Whole blood that had not been fractionated was the source of extracted total RNA. The chain carries TRBV12-3 or TRBV12-4 and TRBJ1-5; D not certain. The clonotype comes from a human donor in good health. CDR3 amino acids: CASREGRVGINQPQHF. In nucleotides, the CDR3 is TGTGCCAGCAGGGAGGGTAGGGTAGGAATCAATCAGCCCCAGCATTTT.